This TCR beta chain was captured by sequencing in a study of CXCR3-negative and CXCR3-positive naive CD8 T cells. Study-wide context: Total TRB output reached 110 million to 150 million reads, about 1.5 +/- 0.3 million per library.

In preparing the TRB cDNA libraries, 5' RACE with UMI labels was used. TCRdb re-called the 5' RACE reads and catalogs CDR3 proteins one per entry, DNA excluded. The listing records tens of thousands of distinct CDR3 sequences. Worth noting for this clonotype: Antigen unknown.

There are 14 residues in the CDR3. CDR1 SGHRS and CDR2 YFSETQ come from the germline V gene. Naive CD8+ T cells showed CD45RO-CCR7+CD27+CD95-. Findings of the study overall: Both naive subsets, CXCR3-negative and CXCR3-positive, displayed similar TRBV-TRBJ usage, unlike memory cells.

Source material: naive CXCR3- CD8+ T cells from blood. The subset denotes: CD45RO-CCR7+CD27+CD95- naive CD8+ T cells lacking CXCR3 (TNR3-). This receptor was identified in a human donor in good health. Some clones in this sample may be carry-over from other donors' samples. This chain connects TRBV5-1 to TRBJ2-3. The CDR3 loop is CASSFVVITDTQYF.